This T cell receptor (beta chain) was obtained from a study of cytomegalovirus exposure and HLA in healthy donors. The PCR had 60 Vbeta and 13 Jbeta primers. Clones were sequenced by immunoSEQ multiplex PCR, and TCRdb holds only the in-frame ones, with some missing. The sample contains more than 85,000 clones, just under 80% of which appear only once. The CDR3 consists of 13 residues. The V gene lost 7 bases and the J gene lost 7 bases, with 14 bases spanning the gap. From germline, CDR1 is SNHLY and CDR2 FYNNEI. As to this clone: Antigen specificity is unknown.

Study results and limitations: It was confirmed in vitro that a few of the CMV-associated chains were specific for CMV antigens. In a later analysis, parvovirus B19, influenza, CMV and Epstein-Barr virus appeared linked to several top co-occurrence clusters.

Sequencing was carried out using PBMCs. This TCR came from a man aged 25 to 40 in good health and CMV-seronegative. J is TRBJ2-1 and V is TRBV2, with TRBD2 as a possible D gene (5 bases). The CDR3 here is CASNRPGRNEQFF. DNA of the CDR3: TGTGCCAGCAATAGACCGGGAAGAAATGAGCAGTTCTTC.